The rows below give T cell receptor beta chains drawn from one sample of a study of human T cells and chemical hapten exposure. Via MiXCR, TCRdb re-called the RACE reads, giving one row per CDR3 protein. The repertoire consists of about 92,000 distinct CDR3 sequences, with around 10% occurring once and the leading ten covering less than 4.5%. The sample in question was whole blood, obtained in connection with sensitization to the hapten diphenylcyclopropenone (DPC). These receptors were collected from a woman aged 40 to 49 with alopecia areata. Some clones in this sample may be carry-over from other donors' samples. CDR3s include the opening cysteine and the closing phenylalanine or tryptophan. A D gene is named only where the DNA matches it firmly. Expanded clones get a size class; other rows say once, few or many, or leave the size out.

v_gene,j_gene,abundance,d_gene,CDR3nt,CDR3aa
TRBV20-1,TRBJ2-1,many,-,TGCAGTGCTAGCGGGGCCTCCTACAATGAGCAGTTCTTC,CSASGASYNEQFF
TRBV9,TRBJ2-3,-,TRBD2,TGTGCCAGCAGCGTAGAAGGGCTAGCGGGAACAGATACGCAGTATTTT,CASSVEGLAGTDTQYF
TRBV29-1,TRBJ1-1,-,-,TGCAGCGTTGAGGGGCAGAGTAACACTGAAGCTCTCTTT,CSVEGQSNTEALF
TRBV6-4,TRBJ2-1,many,TRBD1,TGTGCCAGACAGGGGGCTTTTTACAATGAGCAGTTCTTC,CARQGAFYNEQFF
TRBV7-2,TRBJ2-2,few,TRBD2,TGTGCCAGCAGCTTGGCCATAGCGGGTCACGGGGAGCTGTTTTTT,CASSLAIAGHGELFF
TRBV28,TRBJ2-3,-,-,TGTGCCAGCCTAGGGGGAACGCAGTATTTT,CASLGGTQYF
TRBV19,TRBJ2-3,many,-,TGTGCCAGTAGTATCGGTCCAGATACGCAGTATTTT,CASSIGPDTQYF
TRBV18,TRBJ2-7,-,TRBD1,TGTGCCAGCTCCGCCCAAGGACAGGGGAACGAGCAGTACTTC,CASSAQGQGNEQYF
TRBV6-1,TRBJ2-1,-,-,TGTGCCAGCAGTGAATTCGGGGTTCAAGTAGATGAGCAGTTCTTC,CASSEFGVQVDEQFF
TRBV5-5,TRBJ1-1,many,-,TGTGCCAGCAGCTCCGGCGTACTAGGGGACGCTGAAGCTTTCTTT,CASSSGVLGDAEAFF
TRBV6-5,TRBJ2-7,-,-,TGTGCCAGCAGTTACAGGGCGGTCTCCTACGAGCAGTACTTC,CASSYRAVSYEQYF
TRBV11-2,TRBJ1-5,many,-,TGTGCCAGCAGTTGGGACGGCCGGGACAATCAGCCCCAGCATTTT,CASSWDGRDNQPQHF
TRBV12-3/TRBV12-4,TRBJ1-5,many,-,TGTGCCAGCAAAGACGGCAGTTATAGCAATCAGCCCCAGCATTTT,CASKDGSYSNQPQHF
TRBV7-2,TRBJ1-4,many,-,TGTGCCAGCAGCTTAAACGCCGGGACGGGTGAAAAACTGTTTTTT,CASSLNAGTGEKLFF
TRBV5-4,TRBJ2-7,-,-,TGTGCCAGCAGGAACTATGGGGGCTCCGAGCAGTACTTC,CASRNYGGSEQYF
TRBV12-3/TRBV12-4,TRBJ2-6,many,-,TGTGCCAGCAGTCCCATACCTGGCGCTGGGGCCAACGTCCTGACTTTC,CASSPIPGAGANVLTF
TRBV2,TRBJ2-1,few,-,TGTGCCAGCAGTTTGGGGTTCGACAATGAGCAGTTCTTC,CASSLGFDNEQFF
TRBV12-3/TRBV12-4,TRBJ2-3,-,-,TGTGCCAGCAGCGGACAAGGATTAGATACGCAGTATTTT,CASSGQGLDTQYF
TRBV7-2,TRBJ2-6,few,-,TGTGCCAGCAGCTTAGACTCTGGGGCCAACGTCCTGACTTTC,CASSLDSGANVLTF
TRBV12-3/TRBV12-4,TRBJ2-3,many,-,TGTGCCAGCAGGGGTGGGGACCAAACATTCACAGATACGCAGTATTTT,CASRGGDQTFTDTQYF
TRBV24-1,TRBJ2-3,many,TRBD1,TGTGCCACCAGTGACTACAGGGGTGGAGATACGCAGTATTTT,CATSDYRGGDTQYF
TRBV6-5,TRBJ1-5,-,TRBD1,TGTGCCAGCAGCCCAAACAGGGGGCTACATAATCAGCCCCAGCATTTT,CASSPNRGLHNQPQHF
TRBV5-4,TRBJ2-2,-,TRBD1,TGTGCCAGCAGCTCAGGGGGCGCGGTCGGGGAGCTGTTTTTT,CASSSGGAVGELFF
TRBV7-8,TRBJ2-1,few,TRBD1,TGTGCCAGCAGCTCGACAGGGAATTTGGGGAATGAGCAGTTCTTC,CASSSTGNLGNEQFF
TRBV20-1,TRBJ1-1,many,-,TGCAGTGCTAGAGGGGGCATGGGCACTGAAGCTTTCTTT,CSARGGMGTEAFF
TRBV6-5,TRBJ1-6,many,-,TGTGCCAGCAGTTATTCCCCCCCCCGCCTCGAATTTAATTCACCCCTCCACTTT,CASSYSPPRLEFNSPLHF
TRBV7-9,TRBJ1-1,few,-,TGTGCCAGCAGCCCCCCCCCCGAAGCTTTCTTT,CASSPPPEAFF
TRBV12-3/TRBV12-4,TRBJ2-1,few,TRBD1,TGTGCCAGCAGTTTAGCGTGGAGACAGGGGCTTTTACTCAGCTCCTACAATGAGCAGTTCTTC,CASSLAWRQGLLLSSYNEQFF
TRBV20-1,TRBJ2-1,many,-,TGCAGTGCTAGACACCGATACAATGAGCAGTTCTTC,CSARHRYNEQFF
TRBV19,TRBJ2-3,few,-,TGTGCCAGTAGTGGTCGTGGAGATACGCAGTATTTT,CASSGRGDTQYF
TRBV7-6,TRBJ2-7,many,-,TGTGCCAGCAGCTCAGCCCCCGGGACCGCAACCTACGAGCAGTACTTC,CASSSAPGTATYEQYF
TRBV20-1,TRBJ2-6,-,TRBD1,TGCAGTGCTCCTGACAGGGCAGGGTCCATCTCTGGGGCCAACGTCCTGACTTTC,CSAPDRAGSISGANVLTF
TRBV19,TRBJ1-5,few,-,TGTGCCAGTAGTATTAGTGTTTGGACAGACAATCAGCCCCAGCATTTT,CASSISVWTDNQPQHF
TRBV25-1,TRBJ1-1,many,-,TGTGCCAGCAGGGGGGTTCGCACTGAAGCTTTCTTT,CASRGVRTEAFF
TRBV7-2,TRBJ2-2,many,TRBD2,TGTGCCAGCGGCAAGCGGGGGACGAACACCGGGGAGCTGTTTTTT,CASGKRGTNTGELFF
TRBV27,TRBJ1-1,many,-,TGTGCCAGCAGTTTAACGGTTAACAGGGTGTTGAACACTGAAGCTTTCTTT,CASSLTVNRVLNTEAFF
TRBV5-6,TRBJ2-7,many,TRBD1,TGTGCCCGAAGACAGGGGGGGTACGAGCAGTACTTC,CARRQGGYEQYF
TRBV4-3,TRBJ2-1,many,TRBD2,TGCGCCAGCAGCCAACAGAGCGGGGGACCTTACAATGAGCAGTTCTTC,CASSQQSGGPYNEQFF
TRBV7-2,TRBJ2-3,few,-,TGTGCCAGCAGCAAGAACACAGATACGCAGTATTTT,CASSKNTDTQYF
TRBV7-2,TRBJ1-3,many,-,TGTGCCAGCAGCTGGTGGGGTAACACCATATATTTT,CASSWWGNTIYF
TRBV5-5,TRBJ2-7,many,-,TGTGCCAGCAGCTTGGAGTGGCAGATAGGGGAGCAGTACTTC,CASSLEWQIGEQYF
TRBV7-2,TRBJ2-5,many,-,TGTGCCAGCAGCTTAGTGCTACCTACCACCCAAGAGACCCAGTACTTC,CASSLVLPTTQETQYF
TRBV15,TRBJ2-1,few,TRBD2,TGTGCCACCAGCCCCCACCGCGGGGGGACCTACAATGAGCAGTTCTTC,CATSPHRGGTYNEQFF
TRBV4-2,TRBJ2-3,many,TRBD2,TGTGCCAGCAGCCAAGTCTCCGGGACTAGCGGCACAGATACGCAGTATTTT,CASSQVSGTSGTDTQYF
TRBV10-3,TRBJ2-2,many,TRBD2,TGTGCCATACTAGCGGGGGACACCGGGGAGCTGTTTTTT,CAILAGDTGELFF
TRBV6-6,TRBJ1-2,many,-,TGTGCCAGCAGTTCCTTACAGGGTTTCGACTATGGCTACACCTTC,CASSSLQGFDYGYTF
TRBV7-9,TRBJ2-5,many,-,TGTGCCAGCAGCCTCCTAGAACGAGAGACCCAGTACTTC,CASSLLERETQYF
TRBV20-1,TRBJ2-7,many,TRBD1,TGCAGTGCTATTCCCGGGACAGGAGATTACGAGCAGTACTTC,CSAIPGTGDYEQYF
TRBV5-4,TRBJ2-1,few,-,TGTGCCAGCAGCTTGTGGGGTCTGCGTAGCGAGCAGTTCTTC,CASSLWGLRSEQFF
TRBV5-1,TRBJ2-2,few,-,TGCGCCAGCAGCTCCTCCCTACAGGGCTACACCGGGGAGCTGTTTTTT,CASSSSLQGYTGELFF
TRBV19,TRBJ2-5,many,-,TGTGCCAGTAGAAAGTTGGGAGAGACCCAGTACTTC,CASRKLGETQYF
TRBV2,TRBJ2-7,-,-,TGTGCCAGCATGGACAGCTCCTACGAGCAGTACTTC,CASMDSSYEQYF
TRBV7-9,TRBJ2-6,many,-,TGTGCCAGCAGCTTATCGGGGGACTCTGGGGCCAACGTCCTGACTTTC,CASSLSGDSGANVLTF
TRBV2,TRBJ1-5,many,-,TGTGCCAGCAGTCAAGGAGGCTCCGGTCAGCCCCAGCATTTT,CASSQGGSGQPQHF
TRBV11-2,TRBJ2-2,few,-,TGTGCCAGCAGCTTAAATGGTGCCGGGGAGCTGTTTTTT,CASSLNGAGELFF
TRBV7-2,TRBJ1-3,many,TRBD1,TGTGCCAGCGCCCCGGACAGGACATCTGGAAACACCATATATTTT,CASAPDRTSGNTIYF
TRBV3-1,TRBJ2-3,few,-,TGTGCCAGCAGCCATGCCGGGAACACAGATACGCAGTATTTT,CASSHAGNTDTQYF
TRBV5-1,TRBJ2-7,-,TRBD1,TGCGCCAGCAGACTGGGGACAGGGTACGAGCAGTACTTC,CASRLGTGYEQYF
TRBV20-1,TRBJ2-7,many,TRBD1,TGCAGTGCAGATACGGGACAGAAAATCTACGAGCAGTACTTC,CSADTGQKIYEQYF